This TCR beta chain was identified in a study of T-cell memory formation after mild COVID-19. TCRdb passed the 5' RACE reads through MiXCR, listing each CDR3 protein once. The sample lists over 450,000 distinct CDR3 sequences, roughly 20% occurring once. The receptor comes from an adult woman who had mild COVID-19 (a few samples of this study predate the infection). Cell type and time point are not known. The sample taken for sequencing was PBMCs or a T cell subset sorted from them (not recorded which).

The CDR3 here is CASILREGTEAFF. DNA of the CDR3: TGTGCCAGCATACTCAGGGAAGGCACTGAAGCTTTCTTT. This chain connects TRBV12-3 or TRBV12-4 to TRBJ1-1, with D possibly TRBD1 on 5 matching bases. V lost 7 bases and J 4 bases, leaving 13 bases between the germline ends. The CDR3 length is 13 residues.